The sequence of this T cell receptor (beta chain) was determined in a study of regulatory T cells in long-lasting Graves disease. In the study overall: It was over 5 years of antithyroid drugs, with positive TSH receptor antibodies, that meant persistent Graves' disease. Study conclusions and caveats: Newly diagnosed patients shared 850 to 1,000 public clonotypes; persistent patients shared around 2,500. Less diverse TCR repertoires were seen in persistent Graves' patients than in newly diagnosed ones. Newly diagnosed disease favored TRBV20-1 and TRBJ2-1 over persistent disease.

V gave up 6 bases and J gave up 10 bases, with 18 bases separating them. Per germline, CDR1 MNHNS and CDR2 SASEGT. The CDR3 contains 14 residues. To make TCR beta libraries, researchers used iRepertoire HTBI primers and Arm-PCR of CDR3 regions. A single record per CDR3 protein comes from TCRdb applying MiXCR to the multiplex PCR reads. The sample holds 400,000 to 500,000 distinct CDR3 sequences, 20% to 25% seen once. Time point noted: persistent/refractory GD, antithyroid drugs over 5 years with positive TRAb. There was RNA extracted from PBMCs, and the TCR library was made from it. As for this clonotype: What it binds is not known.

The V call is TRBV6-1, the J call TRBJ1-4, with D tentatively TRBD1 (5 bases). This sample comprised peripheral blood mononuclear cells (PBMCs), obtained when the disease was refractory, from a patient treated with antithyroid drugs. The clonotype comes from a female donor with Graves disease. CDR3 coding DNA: TGTGCCAGCAGCAACCGGGGGGAGTTCGGAAAACTGTTTTTT. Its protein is CASSNRGEFGKLFF.